A selection of T cell receptor beta chains follows, all from one sample in a study of T-cell memory formation after mild COVID-19. One entry per CDR3 protein results from TCRdb running MiXCR on the 5' RACE reads. The sample gives about 340,000 distinct CDR3 sequences, around a sixth of which show up once; more than 20% is in the top ten. The sequenced material came from PBMCs or a T cell subset sorted from them (not recorded which). The receptors derive from a man between 18 and 29 years old who had mild COVID-19 (a few samples of this study predate the infection). Cell type and time point are not known. CDR3s include the opening cysteine and the closing phenylalanine or tryptophan. The D gene is left open where the match is weak. Some rows have no size entry. The others give once, few or many, or a class for an expanded clone.

cdr3_aa | cdr3_nt | d_call | clone_size | j_call | v_call | cdr3_length
CASSQDHPASGAPKEFF | TGCGCCAGCAGCCAAGATCACCCAGCTAGCGGGGCTCCTAAGGAGTTCTTC | TRBD2 | NA | TRBJ2-1 | TRBV4-1 | 17
CSVLWGGSNQPQHF | TGCAGCGTCCTCTGGGGGGGTAGCAATCAGCCCCAGCATTTT | NA | NA | TRBJ1-5 | TRBV29-1 | 14
CASSLRASGGPNTGELFF | TGTGCCAGCAGCTTAAGGGCTAGCGGGGGACCGAACACCGGGGAGCTGTTTTTT | TRBD2 | NA | TRBJ2-2 | TRBV7-6 | 18
CASSSWTGSPLHF | TGTGCCAGCAGCTCCTGGACCGGGTCACCCCTCCACTTT | NA | many | TRBJ1-6 | TRBV7-9 | 13
CASSLTSGGYNEQFF | TGTGCCAGCAGCTTAACGTCGGGGGGTTACAATGAGCAGTTCTTC | TRBD2 | many | TRBJ2-1 | TRBV7-3 | 15
CASSFIGQGWNEQFF | TGTGCCAGCAGTTTCATAGGACAGGGATGGAATGAGCAGTTCTTC | TRBD1 | few | TRBJ2-1 | TRBV12-3/TRBV12-4 | 15
CASSRRTGNGYTF | TGCGCCAGCAGTAGGAGGACAGGGAATGGCTACACCTTC | TRBD1 | few | TRBJ1-2 | TRBV5-1 | 13
CASSQGIGGTEAFF | TGTGCCAGCAGTCAGGGAATCGGTGGGACTGAAGCTTTCTTT | NA | few | TRBJ1-1 | TRBV6-6 | 14
CASSTRDGRENTDTQYF | TGTGCCAGCAGCACCCGGGATGGGCGGGAAAACACAGATACGCAGTATTTT | NA | few | TRBJ2-3 | TRBV7-3 | 17
CASSSPLLARGLDTQYF | TGTGCCAGCAGCTCGCCACTACTAGCGAGAGGGTTGGATACGCAGTATTTT | TRBD2 | NA | TRBJ2-3 | TRBV5-6 | 17
CASRLGDLETQYF | TGTGCCAGCAGGCTGGGGGACTTGGAGACCCAGTACTTC | NA | NA | TRBJ2-5 | TRBV12-3/TRBV12-4 | 13
CASFSGYEQYF | TGTGCCAGCTTTAGCGGGTACGAGCAGTACTTC | TRBD2 | NA | TRBJ2-7 | TRBV27 | 11
CSVVTSGQETQYF | TGCAGCGTTGTCACTAGCGGACAAGAGACCCAGTACTTC | TRBD2 | few | TRBJ2-5 | TRBV29-1 | 13
CSAADSLGANEQYF | TGCAGTGCCGCCGACAGTCTGGGGGCCAACGAGCAGTACTTC | NA | NA | TRBJ2-7 | TRBV20-1 | 14
CASSRRWVSNQPQHF | TGCGCCAGCAGCCGGCGGTGGGTGAGCAATCAGCCCCAGCATTTT | NA | many | TRBJ1-5 | TRBV4-1 | 15
CSARDNLAVQETQYF | TGCAGTGCTAGAGATAACCTAGCGGTCCAAGAGACCCAGTACTTC | TRBD2 | many | TRBJ2-5 | TRBV20-1 | 15
CSARDPAGAKNIQYF | TGCAGTGCTAGAGACCCAGCGGGAGCCAAAAACATTCAGTACTTC | NA | many | TRBJ2-4 | TRBV20-1 | 15
CSASWDRGLWRGSYEQYF | TGCAGTGCTAGTTGGGACAGGGGTCTTTGGAGGGGCTCCTACGAGCAGTACTTC | TRBD1 | NA | TRBJ2-7 | TRBV20-1 | 18
CASRGWSTNYGYTF | TGTGCCAGCAGGGGCTGGAGCACTAACTATGGCTACACCTTC | NA | few | TRBJ1-2 | TRBV12-3/TRBV12-4 | 14
CASSPRGGLEETQYF | TGCGCCAGCAGTCCGAGGGGGGGACTGGAAGAGACCCAGTACTTC | NA | few | TRBJ2-5 | TRBV5-1 | 15
CASSQDRGTDTQYF | TGTGCCAGCAGCCAAGATCGGGGCACAGATACGCAGTATTTT | NA | many | TRBJ2-3 | TRBV4-2 | 14
CASSGDRGLGYTF | TGTGCCAGCAGCGGGGACAGGGGGCTTGGCTACACCTTC | TRBD1 | few | TRBJ1-2 | TRBV11-2 | 13
CASSGQRTDTQYF | TGCGCCAGCAGCGGGCAGCGCACAGATACGCAGTATTTT | NA | NA | TRBJ2-3 | TRBV5-1 | 13
CASSLEYLSYEQYF | TGTGCCAGCAGCTTAGAATACCTCTCCTACGAGCAGTACTTC | NA | few | TRBJ2-7 | TRBV7-8 | 14
CASSPTGGLVQTQYF | TGTGCCAGCAGTCCTACGGGGGGTTTAGTGCAGACCCAGTACTTC | TRBD2 | few | TRBJ2-5 | TRBV6-6 | 15
CASSSGFITGYTEAFF | TGTGCCAGCAGCTCCGGGTTCATAACGGGGTACACTGAAGCTTTCTTT | NA | few | TRBJ1-1 | TRBV5-6 | 16
CSVGTQGTYGYTF | TGCAGCGTTGGGACCCAGGGTACATATGGCTACACCTTC | NA | NA | TRBJ1-2 | TRBV29-1 | 13
CASSLYGTRNEKLFF | TGTGCCAGCAGCTTATACGGAACAAGGAATGAAAAACTGTTTTTT | NA | many | TRBJ1-4 | TRBV7-2 | 15
CSAFNLQGYQPQHF | TGCAGTGCTTTCAACTTACAGGGTTACCAGCCCCAGCATTTT | NA | few | TRBJ1-5 | TRBV20-1 | 14
CASSLSLSTDTQYF | TGTGCCAGCAGCTTATCGCTAAGCACAGATACGCAGTATTTT | NA | many | TRBJ2-3 | TRBV7-2 | 14
CASSPPWGADTQYF | TGTGCCAGCAGTCCCCCCTGGGGCGCAGATACGCAGTATTTT | NA | few | TRBJ2-3 | TRBV28 | 14
CAISESVDSYNSPLHF | TGTGCCATCAGTGAGTCGGTAGACTCCTATAATTCACCCCTCCACTTT | NA | many | TRBJ1-6 | TRBV10-3 | 16
CASRNSGRMNTEAFF | TGTGCCAGCAGGAATTCAGGGCGGATGAACACTGAAGCTTTCTTT | NA | few | TRBJ1-1 | TRBV6-5 | 15
CASSMAGGRNTEAFF | TGCGCCAGCAGCATGGCGGGTGGGAGGAACACTGAAGCTTTCTTT | NA | few | TRBJ1-1 | TRBV5-1 | 15
CSASSTVSSYNEQFF | TGCAGTGCTAGCTCGACAGTTAGCTCCTACAATGAGCAGTTCTTC | NA | NA | TRBJ2-1 | TRBV20-1 | 15
CASSFLRAPYNEQFF | TGTGCCAGCAGTTTTCTCAGGGCGCCCTACAATGAGCAGTTCTTC | NA | NA | TRBJ2-1 | TRBV12-3/TRBV12-4 | 15
CASRPGTREQFF | TGTGCCAGCAGACCAGGGACTCGTGAGCAGTTCTTC | NA | few | TRBJ2-1 | TRBV16 | 12
CSARAVTRTEAFF | TGCAGTGCTAGAGCGGTTACTAGGACTGAAGCTTTCTTT | NA | NA | TRBJ1-1 | TRBV20-1 | 13
CASSEQGAITGELFF | TGTGCCAGCAGTGAACAGGGGGCAATCACCGGGGAGCTGTTTTTT | TRBD1 | few | TRBJ2-2 | TRBV6-1 | 15
CASSRAGANSYEQYF | TGTGCCAGCAGCCGTGCAGGGGCTAACTCCTACGAGCAGTACTTC | NA | NA | TRBJ2-7 | TRBV7-2 | 15
CASSQIRPGANVLTF | TGTGCCAGCAGCCAAATCCGACCTGGGGCCAACGTCCTGACTTTC | NA | NA | TRBJ2-6 | TRBV14 | 15
CASIPPGNLPGGYTF | TGTGCCAGCATCCCACCGGGCAACCTACCTGGAGGCTACACCTTC | NA | NA | TRBJ1-2 | TRBV5-5 | 15
CASSATGTDYEQYF | TGTGCCAGCAGCGCGACCGGGACCGACTACGAGCAGTACTTC | NA | few | TRBJ2-7 | TRBV11-2 | 14
CASSPPGLSSGNEQFF | TGTGCCAGCAGCCCGCCCGGGTTATCCTCAGGGAATGAGCAGTTCTTC | NA | NA | TRBJ2-1 | TRBV6-6 | 16
CASSLKVRGAFF | TGTGCCAGCAGTTTGAAGGTGAGGGGAGCTTTCTTT | NA | NA | TRBJ1-1 | TRBV12-3/TRBV12-4 | 12
CATSADTGFNTGELFF | TGTGCCACCAGTGCGGATACAGGGTTCAACACCGGGGAGCTGTTTTTT | NA | NA | TRBJ2-2 | TRBV24-1 | 16
CASSQGVDTQYF | TGTGCCAGCAGTCAGGGGGTGGATACGCAGTATTTT | TRBD1 | NA | TRBJ2-3 | TRBV2 | 12
CASSLPYREGNYGYTF | TGTGCCAGCAGCCTCCCCTACAGGGAAGGTAACTATGGCTACACCTTC | NA | NA | TRBJ1-2 | TRBV4-2 | 16